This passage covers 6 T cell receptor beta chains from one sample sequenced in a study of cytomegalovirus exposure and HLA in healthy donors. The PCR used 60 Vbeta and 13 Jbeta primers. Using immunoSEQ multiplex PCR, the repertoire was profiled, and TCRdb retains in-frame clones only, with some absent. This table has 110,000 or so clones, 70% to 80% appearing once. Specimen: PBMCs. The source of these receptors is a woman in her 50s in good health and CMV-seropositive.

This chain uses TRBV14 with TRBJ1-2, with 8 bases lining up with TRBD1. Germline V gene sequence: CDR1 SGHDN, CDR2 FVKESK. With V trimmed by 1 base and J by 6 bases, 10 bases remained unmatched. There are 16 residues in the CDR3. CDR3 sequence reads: CASSQAQGGPFHGYTF. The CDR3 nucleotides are TGTGCCAGCAGCCAAGCACAGGGGGGACCTTTTCATGGCTACACCTTC.

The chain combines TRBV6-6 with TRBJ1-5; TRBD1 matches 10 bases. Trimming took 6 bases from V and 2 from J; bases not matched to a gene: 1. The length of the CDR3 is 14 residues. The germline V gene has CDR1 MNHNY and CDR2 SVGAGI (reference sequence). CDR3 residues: CASRGTGGNQPQHF. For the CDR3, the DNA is TGTGCCAGCAGGGGGACAGGGGGCAATCAGCCCCAGCATTTT.

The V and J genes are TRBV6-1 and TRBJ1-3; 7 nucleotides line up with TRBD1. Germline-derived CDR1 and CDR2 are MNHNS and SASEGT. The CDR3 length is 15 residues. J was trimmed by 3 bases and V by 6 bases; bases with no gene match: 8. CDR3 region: CASSPSQGVGNTIYF. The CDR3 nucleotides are TGTGCCAGCAGCCCATCCCAGGGGGTTGGAAACACCATATATTTT.

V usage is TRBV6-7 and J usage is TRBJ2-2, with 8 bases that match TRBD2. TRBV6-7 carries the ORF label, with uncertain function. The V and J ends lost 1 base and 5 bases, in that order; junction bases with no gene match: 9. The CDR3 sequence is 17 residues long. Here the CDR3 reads CASSYFKGTRETGELFF. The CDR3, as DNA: TGTGCCAGCAGTTACTTCAAAGGGACTAGAGAGACCGGGGAGCTGTTTTTT.

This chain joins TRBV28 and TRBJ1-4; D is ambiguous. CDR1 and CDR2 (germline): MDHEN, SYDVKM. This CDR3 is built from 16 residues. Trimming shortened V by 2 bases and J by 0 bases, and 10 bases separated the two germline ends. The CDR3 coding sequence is TGTGCCAGCAGTTTAAAGGGAGTGGCAACTAATGAAAAACTGTTTTTT. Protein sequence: CASSLKGVATNEKLFF.

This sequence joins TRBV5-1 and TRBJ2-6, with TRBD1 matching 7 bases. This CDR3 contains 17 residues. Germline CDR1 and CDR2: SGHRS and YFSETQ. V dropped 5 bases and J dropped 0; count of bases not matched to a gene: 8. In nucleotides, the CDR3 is TGCGCCAGCAGTTCGGGACAGAGGGCCTCTGGGGCCAACGTCCTGACTTTC. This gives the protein CASSSGQRASGANVLTF.